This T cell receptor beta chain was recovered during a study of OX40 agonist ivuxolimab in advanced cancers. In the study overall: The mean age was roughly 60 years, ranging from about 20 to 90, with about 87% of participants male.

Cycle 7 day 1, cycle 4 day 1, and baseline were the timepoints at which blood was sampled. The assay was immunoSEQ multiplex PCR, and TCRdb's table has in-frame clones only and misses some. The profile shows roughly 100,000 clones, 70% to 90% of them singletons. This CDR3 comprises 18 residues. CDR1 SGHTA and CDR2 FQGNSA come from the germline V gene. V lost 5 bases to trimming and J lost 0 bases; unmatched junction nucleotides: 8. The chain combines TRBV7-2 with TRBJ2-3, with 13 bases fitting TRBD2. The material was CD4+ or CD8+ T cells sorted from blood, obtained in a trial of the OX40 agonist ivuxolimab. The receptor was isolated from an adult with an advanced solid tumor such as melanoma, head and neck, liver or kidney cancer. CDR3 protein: CASSKGLAGFASTDTQYF. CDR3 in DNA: TGTGCCAGCAGCAAGGGACTAGCGGGGTTTGCTAGCACAGATACGCAGTATTTT.